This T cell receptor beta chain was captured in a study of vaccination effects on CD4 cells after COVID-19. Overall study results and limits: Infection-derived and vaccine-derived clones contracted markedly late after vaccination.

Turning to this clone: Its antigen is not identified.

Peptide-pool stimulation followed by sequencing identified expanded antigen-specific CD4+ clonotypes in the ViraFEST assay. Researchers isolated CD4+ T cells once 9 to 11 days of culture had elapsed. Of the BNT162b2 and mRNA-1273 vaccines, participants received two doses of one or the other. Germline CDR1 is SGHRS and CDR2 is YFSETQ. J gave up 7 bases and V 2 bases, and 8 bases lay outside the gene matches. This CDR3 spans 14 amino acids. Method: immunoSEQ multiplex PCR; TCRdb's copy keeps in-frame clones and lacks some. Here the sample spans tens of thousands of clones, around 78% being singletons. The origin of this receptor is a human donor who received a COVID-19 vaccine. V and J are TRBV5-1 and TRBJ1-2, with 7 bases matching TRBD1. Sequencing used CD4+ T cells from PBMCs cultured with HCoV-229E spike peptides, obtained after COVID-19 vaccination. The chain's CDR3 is CASSFDRALSGYTF. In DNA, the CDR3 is TGCGCCAGCAGCTTCGACAGGGCCCTCTCTGGCTACACCTTC. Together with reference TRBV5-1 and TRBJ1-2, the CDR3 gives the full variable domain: KAGVTQTPRYLIKTRGQQVTLSCSPISGHRSVSWYQQTPGQGLQFLFEYFSETQRNKGNFPGRFSGRQFSNSRSEMNVSTLELGDSALYLCASSFDRALSGYTFGSGTRLTVV.